This record looks at one T cell receptor beta chain sequence and its context. The data were taken from a study of blood T cell repertoires in COVID-19. Study details: The cDNA or gDNA used as material had been derived from T cells, B-cell-depleted T cells, or PBMCs.

Data came from immunoSEQ multiplex PCR; TCRdb stores just in-frame clones and leaves some out. The sample carries about 33,000 clones, 80% to 95% recorded once. The germline gives CDR1 LGHNT, CDR2 FRNRAP. V lost 3 bases to trimming and J lost 6 bases; unmatched junction nucleotides: 7. The CDR3 is 15 amino acids. Material for sequencing was peripheral blood. This chain connects TRBV12-5 to TRBJ2-3; TRBD1 aligns across 9 bases. The receptor was derived from a male donor with active COVID-19. CDR3 residues: CASGLGTGPWDTQYF. Here the CDR3 DNA reads TGTGCTAGTGGTTTAGGGACAGGGCCCTGGGATACGCAGTATTTT.